This T cell receptor (beta chain) was sequenced in a study of control samples from healthy donors and cancer patients (TCRdb year 2020). As concerns this clone: What antigen it recognizes has not been identified. No qualities accompany the bases; no much larger clone lies one base away.

The library came from the immunoSEQ multiplex PCR assay. Not all clones reach the TCRdb copy of this immuneACCESS table, which keeps in-frame sequences only. Checked studies attribute under half of the gap to unresolved V genes and leave the rest unexplained. The sample includes about 61,000 clones, with 85% to 90% observed a single time. The ten largest account for 5.5% to 7% of the sample. At the junction V is shortened by 1 base and J by 5 bases, with 9 bases in between. From its cysteine to its phenylalanine, the CDR3 spans 14 amino acids. Only the CDR3 part of the read is kept: 42 bases, read in frame from the first base. The germline V gene (reference sequence) sets CDR1 to LGHDT and CDR2 to YNNKEL.

This receptor was obtained from a man aged 55 to 70 with colorectal cancer. The sequencing input was PBMCs. The rearranged segments are TRBV3-1 (or the pseudogene TRBV3-2) and TRBJ1-5; the D gene cannot be resolved reliably. The DNA is TGTGCCAGCAGCCAAGGGTGGAAGGATCAGCCCCAGCATTTT. This translates into CASSQGWKDQPQHF.